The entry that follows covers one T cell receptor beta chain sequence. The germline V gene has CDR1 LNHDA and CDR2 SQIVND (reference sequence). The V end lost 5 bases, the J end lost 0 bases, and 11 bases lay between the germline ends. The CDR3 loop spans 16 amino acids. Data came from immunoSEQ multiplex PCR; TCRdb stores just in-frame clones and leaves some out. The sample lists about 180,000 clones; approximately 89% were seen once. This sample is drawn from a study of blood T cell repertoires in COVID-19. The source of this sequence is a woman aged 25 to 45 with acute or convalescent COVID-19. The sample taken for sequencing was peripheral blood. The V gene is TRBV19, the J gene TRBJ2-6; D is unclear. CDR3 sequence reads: CASSPDFGSGANVLTF. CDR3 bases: TGTGCCAGTAGTCCCGACTTCGGCTCTGGGGCCAACGTCCTGACTTTC.